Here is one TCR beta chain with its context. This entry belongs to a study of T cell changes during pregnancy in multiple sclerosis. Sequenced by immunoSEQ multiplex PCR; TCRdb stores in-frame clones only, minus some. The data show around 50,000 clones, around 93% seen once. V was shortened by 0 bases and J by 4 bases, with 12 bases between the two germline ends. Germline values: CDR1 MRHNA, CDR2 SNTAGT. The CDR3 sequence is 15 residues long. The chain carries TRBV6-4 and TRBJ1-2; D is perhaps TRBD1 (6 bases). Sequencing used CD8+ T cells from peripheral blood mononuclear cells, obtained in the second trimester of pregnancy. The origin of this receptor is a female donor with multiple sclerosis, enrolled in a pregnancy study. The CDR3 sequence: CASSDSPGGGYGYTF. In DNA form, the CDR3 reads TGTGCCAGCAGTGACTCCCCGGGGGGCGGCTATGGCTACACCTTC.